The sequence of this T cell receptor beta chain was determined in a study of blood T cell repertoires in COVID-19. Assay: immunoSEQ multiplex PCR; the TCRdb copy retains only in-frame clones and omits some. Found here are approximately 210,000 clones, 88% of them singletons; the top ten hold approximately 1.5%. Trimming cost V 4 bases and J 7 bases; bases outside gene matches: 6. Germline CDR1 is MNHEY and CDR2 is SMNVEV (reference sequence). The CDR3 consists of 16 residues. Sequenced: peripheral blood. The rearrangement uses TRBV27 and TRBJ2-1; 14 nucleotides align to TRBD2. The clonotype comes from a man aged 18 to 30 with active or convalescent COVID-19. CDR3 sequence: CASSSLGLAGGNEQFF. CDR3 sequence (DNA): TGTGCCAGCAGTTCCCTAGGACTAGCGGGAGGTAATGAGCAGTTCTTC.